The subject of this entry is one T cell receptor beta chain. Seattle researchers signed up patients amid active infection and tracked them longitudinally. Authors' analysis steps: Amplification with reference gene primers provided the estimates of nucleated cell counts. Some clones are missing from TCRdb's copy, which holds only in-frame ones; the method was immunoSEQ multiplex PCR. D and trimming were read from the DNA, whereas the V and J calls and clone size are those reported in that table. The sample records 250,000 to 300,000 clones, about 90% being singletons. The sample comes from a study of blood T cell repertoires in COVID-19. Across the study: Some COVID-19 samples were acute and others convalescent; all came from the United States, Italy and Spain. In each case, the material was cDNA or gDNA derived from T cells, B-cell-depleted T cells, or PBMCs.

This CDR3 contains 15 residues. Trimming left V 7 bases short and J 3 bases short, with 16 bases between. Germline V lookup: CDR1 SNHLY, CDR2 FYNNEI. Material for sequencing was peripheral blood. The clonotype was recovered from a woman aged 55-70 years with COVID-19, enrolled during active disease. The chain links TRBV2 to TRBJ1-5, with TRBD1 as a possible D gene (5 bases). Here the CDR3 reads CASTFERGPNQPQHF. The CDR3 DNA reads TGTGCCAGCACCTTCGAAAGGGGCCCCAATCAGCCCCAGCATTTT.